The 4 T cell receptor beta chains below all came from one sample that was sequenced in a study of T-cell memory formation after mild COVID-19 (dated by TCRdb to the early 2020s). Receptor amplification or capture employed 5' RACE. Sequencing used an Illumina NovaSeq 6000. The public reads were reanalyzed by TCRdb: fastp trimming at Q25, MiXCR alignment, in-frame beta chains only. Merged by CDR3 protein, the rows form single entries marked with the most common genes and DNA. This sample is represented by more than 400,000 distinct CDR3 sequences; 15% to 20% of them were singletons. The ten most abundant clones make up approximately 13% of the sample. The material sequenced was PBMCs or a T cell subset sorted from them (not recorded which). These receptors were taken from an adult woman who had mild COVID-19 (a few samples of this study predate the infection). The sample titles of this study are shuffled in the database, so cell type and time point are left out; the donor was told from shared clones.

V is TRBV24-1 and J is TRBJ2-1, with D tentatively TRBD1 (5 bases). V lost 3 bases to trimming and J lost 0 bases, with 11 bases between them. The CDR3 spans 16 residues. Looked up from germline, CDR1 is KGHDR and CDR2 is SFDVKD. CDR3 in amino acids: CATSDIQESSYNEQFF. Written as DNA, the CDR3 is TGTGCCACCAGTGATATACAGGAGTCCTCCTACAATGAGCAGTTCTTC.

The sample holds a few counts of this clonotype. The chain uses TRBV2 and TRBJ1-1; possible D gene TRBD1, 5 bases. V dropped 8 bases and J dropped 5 bases, with 15 bases sitting between them. The CDR3 spans 13 residues. Per the germline V gene, CDR1 is SNHLY and CDR2 is FYNNEI. The CDR3 nucleotides read TGTGCCAGCGGACCGGGGCTGGAGACTGAAGCTTTCTTT. Translated, it gives CASGPGLETEAFF.

This chain uses TRBV4-3 with TRBJ1-2; D gene ambiguous. Looked up from germline, CDR1 is LGHNA and CDR2 is YSLEER. Trimming removed 1 base at V and 8 bases at J, with 11 bases between. The CDR3 covers 13 residues. The DNA of the CDR3 is TGCGCCAGCAGCCAAGTCGGTACGGGGGGCTACACCTTC. Translating it yields CASSQVGTGGYTF.

This clonotype has a handful of counts. V is TRBV18 and J is TRBJ1-1; D remains ambiguous. Per the germline V gene, CDR1 is KGHSH and CDR2 is LQKENI. V was trimmed by 2 bases and J by 1 base, leaving 11 bases between them. This CDR3 is 15 amino acids long. The CDR3 nucleotides read TGTGCCAGCTCACCATCATTCACGGAGAACACTGAAGCTTTCTTT. Translating it yields CASSPSFTENTEAFF. The full variable domain, its missing parts supplied by reference TRBV18 and TRBJ1-1, is NAGVMQNPRHLVRRRGQEARLRCSPMKGHSHVYWYRQLPEEGLKFMVYLQKENIIDESGMPKERFSAEFPKEGPSILRIQQVVRGDSAAYFCASSPSFTENTEAFFGQGTRLTVV.